These 32 T cell receptor beta chains share one sample of origin, sequenced in a study of shared clonotypes between healthy human individuals. Data came from immunoSEQ multiplex PCR; TCRdb stores just in-frame clones and leaves some out. The data show millions of clones, 85% to 95% seen once. Material: naive CD4+ T cells sorted from blood. Subset given: CD45RA+ positively selected. The receptors here all came from a man younger than 35 in good health.

This sequence joins TRBV7-9 and TRBJ2-1; 13 bases line up with TRBD2. The CDR3 contains 16 residues. The trim removed 5 bases at V and 2 bases at J, leaving 3 bases unmatched. Per germline, CDR1 SEHNR and CDR2 FQNEAQ (reference sequence). CDR3 sequence reads: CASSLGLAGPYNEQFF. The CDR3 DNA reads TGTGCCAGCAGCCTGGGACTAGCGGGGCCCTACAATGAGCAGTTCTTC.

The chain uses TRBV4-2 and TRBJ1-1; D may be TRBD1 (5 bases). Trimming removed 4 bases from V and 3 bases from J, with 12 bases in between. The CDR3 contains 14 residues. Germline V gives CDR1 LGHNA, CDR2 YNFKEQ. CDR3 nucleotide sequence: TGTGCCAGCAGCCCAAGACTGGGGGACACTGAAGCTTTCTTT. Protein: CASSPRLGDTEAFF.

The chain recombines TRBV4-1 with TRBJ2-7; possible D gene TRBD2, 6 bases. The DNA end lines up better with TRBJ2-1; the J call may be wrong. The CDR3 covers 15 residues. Germline CDR1 MGHRA, CDR2 YSYEKL. The CDR3 DNA follows: TGCGCCAGCAGCCGGAGGGCGTTGGACGGGAATGAGCAGTTCTTC. Translated: CASSRRALDGNEQFF.

The chain recombines TRBV28 with TRBJ2-1; unclear D gene. CDR3 size: 13 residues. CDR1 is MDHEN and CDR2 is SYDVKM in the germline V gene. The V end lost 6 bases, the J end lost 10 bases, and 16 bases lay between the germline ends. CDR3 in DNA: TGTGCCAGCAGCCTTGACTCGACTCACGAGCAGTTCTTC. Translating gives CASSLDSTHEQFF.

The count of this clone is one. The chain has TRBV19 and TRBJ1-4; a weak D match, TRBD1 (6 bases). The CDR3 has 13 residues. Per the germline V gene, CDR1 is LNHDA and CDR2 is SQIVND (reference sequence). Between the trimmed V and J ends, which lost 7 bases and 8 bases, there was a span of 14 bases. CDR3 nucleotide sequence: TGTGCCAGTATACAGGGTGGAGGGGAAAAACTGTTTTTT. Amino acids: CASIQGGGEKLFF.

This clone was seen only a few times. The rearrangement links TRBV5-6 to TRBJ2-1; 9 positions agree with TRBD2. The V segment lost 4 bases and the J segment 8 bases; nucleotides outside the gene matches: 7. The CDR3 extends over 14 amino acids. Germline V gene lookup returns CDR1 SGHDT and CDR2 YYEEEE. CDR3 nucleotide sequence: TGTGCCAGCAGCCGTTCCGGGACTAGCCATGAGCAGTTCTTC. It encodes CASSRSGTSHEQFF. Full variable domain (outside the CDR3, taken from reference TRBV5-6 and TRBJ2-1): DAGVTQSPTHLIKTRGQQVTLRCSPKSGHDTVSWYQQALGQGPQFIFQYYEEEERQRGNFPDRFSGHQFPNYSSELNVNALLLGDSALYLCASSRSGTSHEQFFGPGTRLTVL.

The genes are TRBV5-1 and TRBJ2-5, with 9 bases identical to TRBD2. The germline V gene has CDR1 SGHRS and CDR2 YFSETQ. J was trimmed by 0 bases and V by 0 bases; bases with no gene match: 0. CDR3 length: 15 amino acids. This CDR3 reads CASSLGTSDQETQYF. DNA of the CDR3: TGCGCCAGCAGCTTGGGGACTAGCGACCAAGAGACCCAGTACTTC.

The chain employs TRBV12-5 and TRBJ2-5, with unresolved D. Trimming removed 0 bases from V and 5 bases from J, with 13 bases in between. Germline CDR1 LGHNT, CDR2 FRNRAP. The CDR3 runs 15 residues. The CDR3 here is CASGLVGWQEETQYF. The CDR3 region has the DNA TGTGCTAGTGGTTTGGTGGGTTGGCAAGAGGAGACCCAGTACTTC.

The V call is TRBV12-5, the J call TRBJ1-2, with D uncertain. Per the germline V gene, CDR1 is LGHNT and CDR2 is FRNRAP. The CDR3 totals 13 residues. The germline V and J ends were trimmed by 3 bases and 8 bases, with 13 bases remaining between them. The CDR3 is CASGFDGRIGYTF. DNA for the CDR3: TGTGCTAGTGGTTTCGACGGCCGTATCGGCTACACCTTC.

Notes on this clone: This specimen includes other DNA sequences encoding the same CDR3. This chain links TRBV9 with TRBJ1-2, with 9 bases identical to TRBD1. Germline CDR1 is SGDLS and CDR2 is YYNGEE. After removal of 1 base from V and 8 bases from J, the junction contained 6 bases not matched to a gene. This CDR3 has 14 amino acids. In DNA, the CDR3 is TGTGCCAGCAGCGTAACAGGGGGCGCAGGGGGCTACACCTTC. Translation: CASSVTGGAGGYTF.

The chain joins TRBV6-1 to TRBJ1-5; no definite D call. V lost 8 bases to trimming and J lost 4 bases, with 15 bases between them. CDR1 is MNHNS and CDR2 is SASEGT in the germline V gene. The CDR3 covers 14 residues. CDR3 DNA sequence: TGTGCCAGCGTAGTAGGCGCCTCAAATCAGCCCCAGCATTTT. Amino acids: CASVVGASNQPQHF.

J is TRBJ2-7 and V is TRBV30, with 7 bases that match TRBD2. Trimming cost V 6 bases and J 2 bases; bases outside gene matches: 13. Germline V gives CDR1 GTSNPN, CDR2 SVGIG (reference sequence). The CDR3 length is 15 residues. CDR3 protein: CACGRGWRETYEQYF. CDR3 nucleotide sequence: TGTGCCTGTGGCCGTGGGTGGCGGGAGACCTACGAGCAGTACTTC.

The chain has TRBV5-4 and TRBJ2-2, with 7 bases aligning to TRBD2. This CDR3 has 16 amino acids. V lost 4 bases to trimming and J lost 5 bases; unmatched junction nucleotides: 11. Germline lookup yields CDR1 SGHNT and CDR2 YYREEE (reference sequence). The CDR3: CASSPGGTSRTGELFF. The DNA for the CDR3 is TGTGCCAGCAGCCCCGGGGGGACCTCCAGAACCGGGGAGCTGTTTTTT.

This chain joins TRBV18 and TRBJ2-5, with D perhaps matching TRBD1 or TRBD2 (5 bases each). The length of the CDR3 is 17 residues. CDR1 and CDR2 (germline): KGHSH, LQKENI. V dropped 1 base and J dropped 3 bases, with 18 bases sitting between them. The CDR3 DNA sequence: TGTGCCAGCTCACCACAGAGGGGCAGGGACGTTAAAGAGACCCAGTACTTC. Its protein product is CASSPQRGRDVKETQYF.

J is TRBJ2-5 and V is TRBV6-5; a possible D gene is TRBD2 (5 bases). Germline CDR1 and CDR2: MNHEY and SVGAGI. V lost 0 bases and J lost 5, with 10 bases in between. The CDR3 is made up of 14 amino acids. This CDR3 is CASSYSIGVETQYF. The CDR3 bases are TGTGCCAGCAGTTACTCGATCGGGGTGGAGACCCAGTACTTC.

The rearrangement uses TRBV9 and TRBJ1-1; 8 positions agree with TRBD1. CDR3 length: 16 amino acids. V lost 0 bases and J lost 1; bases outside the gene matches: 5. Germline CDR1 and CDR2: SGDLS and YYNGEE. The CDR3 loop is CASSVDIGQGNTEAFF. The CDR3 bases are TGTGCCAGCAGCGTAGATATAGGACAGGGGAACACTGAAGCTTTCTTT.

Remarks on this clone: The junction shows a germline mismatch at one end, possibly a read error. J is TRBJ2-1 and V is TRBV11-2; TRBD1 matches at 7 bases. The CDR3 length is 15 residues. The V gene's germline CDR1 is SGHAT and CDR2 FQNNGV. DNA of the CDR3: TGTGCCAGCAGCGTAGAGGGGACAGCAATCAATGAGCAGTTCTTC. Its translation is CASSVEGTAINEQFF.

The chain carries TRBV9 and TRBJ1-5; the D gene is possibly TRBD1 (6 bases). The CDR3 runs to 14 residues. Trimming removed 5 bases from V and 8 bases from J, with 17 bases in between. The germline CDR1 and CDR2 sequences are SGDLS and YYNGEE. CDR3 in DNA: TGTGCCAGCAGTGAAACAGGGAATTTGGAGCCCCAGCATTTT. This gives the protein CASSETGNLEPQHF.

This sequence joins TRBV28 and TRBJ2-6; D gene uncertain. V was pared by 3 bases and J by 4 bases, with 28 bases between. This CDR3 comprises 21 residues. Germline V gene data show CDR1 as MDHEN and CDR2 as SYDVKM. CDR3 sequence (DNA): TGTGCCAGCAGTTTGTTCATCCGCGGTGGGCAGGCCCTAACGGGGGCCAACGTCCTGACTTTC. Amino acids: CASSLFIRGGQALTGANVLTF.

This chain joins TRBV6-8 and TRBJ2-7, with D perhaps matching TRBD1 (5 bases). The germline V and J ends were trimmed by 10 bases and 6 bases, with 19 bases remaining between them. The germline gives CDR1 MNHGY, CDR2 SAAAGT. This CDR3 has 13 residues. CDR3 coding DNA: TGTGCCACCGACAGATTGGGATGTTTCGAGCAGTACTTC. This encodes CATDRLGCFEQYF.

The chain recombines TRBV4-1 with TRBJ2-1, with TRBD2 matching over 13 bases. The CDR3 sequence is 19 residues long. V shed 4 bases and J 5 bases; nucleotides not matched to a gene: 14. Germline V CDR1 and CDR2: MGHRA, YSYEKL. The CDR3 nucleotides are TGCGCCAGCAGCCGTCAAGATCCTACTAGCGGGGGGGCTCACAATGAGCAGTTCTTC. It is translated as CASSRQDPTSGGAHNEQFF.

This clone appeared once. The junction does not match germline at one end; this may be a read error. The chain joins TRBV5-1 to TRBJ2-3; 7 positions match TRBD1. Looked up from germline, CDR1 is SGHRS and CDR2 is YFSETQ. This CDR3 has 15 residues. The CDR3 DNA reads TGCGCCAGTAGCTATTCCGGGACAGGCACAGATACGCAGTATTTT. It specifies CASSYSGTGTDTQYF.

This clone came up a few times. The sample holds other DNA sequences that translate to the same CDR3. The chain recombines TRBV6-5 with TRBJ1-1, with D possibly TRBD1 on 5 matching bases. Trimming cost V 2 bases and J 4 bases, with 8 bases left between them. This CDR3 is built from 13 residues. Germline CDR1 reads MNHEY; CDR2 reads SVGAGI. The chain's CDR3 is CASSYRGGTEAFF. DNA for the CDR3: TGTGCCAGCAGTTACAGGGGTGGCACTGAAGCTTTCTTT.

The chain joins TRBV7-2 to TRBJ2-3; 12 bases fit TRBD2. This CDR3 region has 15 residues. V dropped 5 bases and J dropped 5; count of bases not matched to a gene: 5. CDR1 SGHTA and CDR2 FQGNSA come from the germline V gene. CDR3 region: CASSASGRALDTQYF. In DNA, the CDR3 is TGTGCCAGCAGCGCTAGCGGGAGGGCCCTAGATACGCAGTATTTT.

To note about this clone: Other nucleotide sequences in the sample specify the same CDR3. V is TRBV6-6 and J is TRBJ1-3; unclear D gene. Trimming removed 0 bases at V and 0 bases at J, with 6 bases between. Germline V gene data show CDR1 as MNHNY and CDR2 as SVGAGI (reference sequence). The CDR3 is 15 residues long. This CDR3 is CASSYSSSSGNTIYF. The CDR3 nucleotides are TGTGCCAGCAGTTACTCGTCTTCCTCTGGAAACACCATATATTTT.

Only one count was recorded for this clone. The J gene is TRBJ1-1, the V gene TRBV30, with unresolved D. Per germline, CDR1 GTSNPN and CDR2 SVGIG (reference sequence). The CDR3 consists of 12 residues. Trimming removed 1 base at V and 3 bases at J, with 6 bases between. The CDR3, as DNA: TGTGCCTGGAGTGCCGATTACACTGAAGCTTTCTTT. Protein sequence: CAWSADYTEAFF.

This clone has only one observation. The chain employs TRBV7-2 and TRBJ1-4; D unclear. CDR1 and CDR2 from the germline V gene are SGHTA and FQGNSA. V lost 2 bases and J 10 bases, leaving 8 bases between the germline ends. The CDR3 is 12 amino acids. The CDR3 is CASSLLGSKLFF. The CDR3 DNA sequence: TGTGCCAGCAGCTTACTGGGGTCAAAACTGTTTTTT.

This clone was seen repeatedly, ten times or more. J is TRBJ1-1 and V is TRBV19; possibly TRBD1 for D (5 bases). Looked up from germline, CDR1 is LNHDA and CDR2 is SQIVND (reference sequence). The CDR3 spans 15 residues. V was pared by 5 bases and J by 1 base, with 14 bases between. In nucleotides, the CDR3 is TGTGCCAGTAGTCCTCCCGCAGGGCGGAACACTGAAGCTTTCTTT. Its translation is CASSPPAGRNTEAFF.

This clone is a singleton in its sample. CDR3 in amino acids: CASRALGQGHYGYTF. The CDR3 bases are TGTGCCAGCAGGGCCCTGGGACAGGGGCACTATGGCTACACCTTC. This chain uses TRBV25-1 with TRBJ1-2; TRBD1 matches 10 bases. Germline-derived CDR1 and CDR2 are MGHDK and SYGVNS. The CDR3 consists of 15 residues. V shed 6 bases and J 3 bases; nucleotides not matched to a gene: 7.

The V gene is TRBV11-2, the J gene TRBJ2-3, with 8 bases matching TRBD1. Germline values: CDR1 SGHAT, CDR2 FQNNGV. V lost 3 bases and J lost 2; bases outside the gene matches: 4. The CDR3 loop spans 15 amino acids. CDR3 region: CASSFGTGPTDTQYF. The CDR3 DNA follows: TGTGCCAGCAGCTTCGGGACAGGACCCACAGATACGCAGTATTTT.

This clone was picked up a small number of times. The CDR3 loop reads CASSPQTHDQPQHF. Written as DNA, the CDR3 is TGTGCCAGCTCTCCTCAAACGCATGATCAGCCCCAGCATTTT. This rearrangement joins TRBV18 to TRBJ1-5; no clear D. The CDR3 length is 14 residues. Per the germline V gene, CDR1 is KGHSH and CDR2 is LQKENI. The V gene lost 6 bases and the J gene lost 5 bases, with 14 bases spanning the gap.

Concerning this clone: The same CDR3 also results from other DNA sequences found in this sample. The V call is TRBV20-1, the J call TRBJ2-5; no firm D call. V lost 6 bases, J lost 4 bases, and 9 bases lay in between. The CDR3 length is 11 residues. CDR1 is DFQATT, CDR2 SNEGSKA, per germline (reference sequence). As DNA, the CDR3 is TGCAGTGCAAGGGCACCAGAGACCCAGTACTTC. This sequence encodes CSARAPETQYF.